A selection of T cell receptor beta chains follows, all from one sample in a study of cytomegalovirus exposure and HLA in healthy donors. Data came from immunoSEQ multiplex PCR; TCRdb stores just in-frame clones and leaves some out. This sample carries over 250,000 clones, approximately 86% of them seen once, and the ten largest clones take 0.95% to 1.5%. Specimen: PBMCs. The receptors shown here come from a woman aged 25 to 39 in good health and CMV-seropositive. The CDR3 runs from the conserved cysteine through the conserved F or W. A D gene is named only where the DNA matches it firmly. Clone size is given for some rows only: seen once, a few or many times, or a class if the clone is expanded.

D	J	V	size	DNA	CDR3
-	TRBJ1-5	TRBV6-5	few	TGTGCCAGCTCGTGGGAAGCGAATCAGCCCCAGCATTTT	CASSWEANQPQHF
TRBD2	TRBJ2-1	TRBV19	-	TGTGCCAGTAGTACAATAGCGGGGGTCGTGGCCAATGAGCAGTTCTTC	CASSTIAGVVANEQFF
-	TRBJ2-3	TRBV2	-	TGTGCCAGCAGGGGCGGGACTCCCAGCACAGATACGCAGTATTTT	CASRGGTPSTDTQYF
-	TRBJ2-2	TRBV5-1	-	TGCGCCAGCAGCTTGAAGGGTACAAACACCGGGGAGCTGTTTTTT	CASSLKGTNTGELFF
TRBD1	TRBJ1-5	TRBV4-3	-	TGCGCCAGCAGCCAACAGACAGGGGGCCCAAGACAGCCCCAGCATTTT	CASSQQTGGPRQPQHF
TRBD2	TRBJ2-7	TRBV5-4	-	TGTGCCAGCAGCTTGGACCCAGCGGGAGTGGAGCAGTACTTC	CASSLDPAGVEQYF
TRBD2	TRBJ2-1	TRBV28	-	TGTGCCAGCACCTCTTGGGGCAATCTAGCGGACGACAATGAGCAGTTCTTC	CASTSWGNLADDNEQFF
TRBD1	TRBJ2-7	TRBV4-3	-	TGCGCCAGCAGCCCCGGGACAGGGTACTACGAGCAGTACTTC	CASSPGTGYYEQYF
-	TRBJ2-7	TRBV6-5	-	TGTGCCAGCAGTTATGGGATCTCCTACGAGCAGTACTTC	CASSYGISYEQYF
TRBD2	TRBJ2-3	TRBV15	few	TGTGCCACCAGCAGAGAGCGGACTAGCGGGACGAGGGCAGATACGCAGTATTTT	CATSRERTSGTRADTQYF
-	TRBJ2-7	TRBV7-2	few	TGTGCCAGCAGCTTCGTACAGGCCTACGAGCAGTACTTC	CASSFVQAYEQYF
-	TRBJ2-5	TRBV19	-	TGTGCCAGTAGTCCCCACTCGGGACAGACCCAGTACTTC	CASSPHSGQTQYF
-	TRBJ1-2	TRBV25-1	-	TGTGCCAGCAGTGAATACCGGGACGGAGGCTACACCTTC	CASSEYRDGGYTF
-	TRBJ2-1	TRBV7-9	-	TGTGCCAGCAGCCCGGAGATATGGGGCGCCGAGCAGTTCTTC	CASSPEIWGAEQFF
TRBD2	TRBJ2-7	TRBV11-2	once	TGTGCCAGCAGCAGTCTAGCGGGCGAGCAGTACTTC	CASSSLAGEQYF
-	TRBJ2-7	TRBV6-5	-	TGTGCCAGCTCTAGTTCAGGGGGGCGGCGCGAGCAGTACTTC	CASSSSGGRREQYF
-	TRBJ2-7	TRBV6-5	-	TGTGCCAGCAGTTACCCGAGGGGGGGCGACTACGAGCAGTACTTC	CASSYPRGGDYEQYF
-	TRBJ1-5	TRBV28	few	TGTGCCAGCAGGGGTAGTCAGCCCCAGCATTTT	CASRGSQPQHF
-	TRBJ2-7	TRBV14	-	TGTGCCAGCAGCCAAGATAGGTTTGGGGGGTTCCGAGCCTACGAGCAGTACTTC	CASSQDRFGGFRAYEQYF
TRBD1	TRBJ1-4	TRBV28	-	TGTGCCAGCAGGACAGGGGGCCTGGAAAAACTGTTTTTT	CASRTGGLEKLFF
-	TRBJ1-2	TRBV5-1	-	TGCGCCAGCAGGCCACGGGGACACCCATATGGCTACACCTTC	CASRPRGHPYGYTF
-	TRBJ1-1	TRBV5-1	once	TGCGCCAGCAGCTACGGGGGACCTAACACTGAAGCTTTCTTT	CASSYGGPNTEAFF
-	TRBJ2-4	TRBV30	-	TGTGCCTGGATCCCAGGTCGGGACAAAAACATTCAGTACTTC	CAWIPGRDKNIQYF
-	TRBJ2-7	TRBV18	-	TGTGCCAGCTCACCACAGGGTTCCTACGAGCAGTACTTC	CASSPQGSYEQYF
-	TRBJ1-2	TRBV7-9	few	TGTGCCAGCAGCTGGAGGGGAGGCAGGGCAGGCTACACCTTC	CASSWRGGRAGYTF
TRBD2	TRBJ2-7	TRBV27	-	TGTGCCAGCAGTTTAGAAGCGGGAGGTCCCTACGAGCAGTACTTC	CASSLEAGGPYEQYF
TRBD2	TRBJ2-3	TRBV13	-	TGTGCCAGCAGCAATAGCGGGGGGGGAGTCCCCACAGATACGCAGTATTTT	CASSNSGGGVPTDTQYF
-	TRBJ2-7	TRBV6-6	-	TGTGCCAGCAGTTACTCGGCGGGGCAGGACTCCTACGAGCAGTACTTC	CASSYSAGQDSYEQYF
TRBD1	TRBJ1-1	TRBV6-1	-	TGTGCCAGCAGTGAAAGGGTGACGGGACAGGGCGGGAGGGAAGCTTTCTTT	CASSERVTGQGGREAFF
-	TRBJ2-7	TRBV7-8	-	TGTGCCAGCAGCCAATCCCTCGGGAGCTCCTACGAGCAGTACTTC	CASSQSLGSSYEQYF